The TCR beta chain described here comes from a study of T cell responses to AZD1222 COVID-19 vaccine. Findings and caveats of the study: Close to half of all spike-specific TCRs reportedly target regions of the variants that are unmutated. Seropositivity was recorded at baseline in only five to seven AZD1222 recipients. None of the repertoires were sampled until the peak T cell response had passed. Clonal diversity was possibly underestimated; the donors were predominantly white British and more often female.

A remark on this clone: The target antigen is unknown.

TCRdb's table, derived via immunoSEQ multiplex PCR, lists solely in-frame clones and lacks some. Counted here are more than 110,000 clones, around 88% occurring once; the ten biggest clones make up about 3.5%. The TCR was taken from an adult in good health. Sequencing was performed on peripheral blood, taken on day 0 of AZD1222 vaccination.

As DNA, the CDR3 is TGTGCCAGCAGCGTAGGGGGACTAGGTCGCACCGGGGAGCTGTTTTTT. It yields the protein CASSVGGLGRTGELFF. The chain couples TRBV9 to TRBJ2-2, with 8 bases lining up with TRBD2. Germline lookup yields CDR1 SGDLS and CDR2 YYNGEE. Germline trimming cut 0 bases from V and 4 bases from J; bases unmatched to any gene: 5. The CDR3 runs to 16 residues.